The rows below give T cell receptor beta chains drawn from one sample of a study of cytomegalovirus exposure and HLA in healthy donors. Clones were sequenced by immunoSEQ multiplex PCR, and TCRdb holds only the in-frame ones, with some missing. The sample holds about 98,000 clones, about 90% seen once. The material sequenced was PBMCs. These receptors originate from a man between 18 and 29 years old in good health and CMV-seropositive. CDR3s include the opening cysteine and the closing phenylalanine or tryptophan. A D gene is named only where the DNA matches it firmly. Clone size is not always given. Where it is, it says once, few, many or a class for expanded clones.

TGTGCCAGCAGCTTGGGGACTACCGAGCAGTACTTC	CASSLGTTEQYF	TRBD2	TRBV7-9	TRBJ2-7	once
TGTGCCACCAGCAGAGAGAGACATGAAGCTTTCTTT	CATSRERHEAFF	-	TRBV15	TRBJ1-1	-
TGCGCCAGCAGCTTGGATTTCAGGGCGACCGCGCCCGGGGAGCTGTTTTTT	CASSLDFRATAPGELFF	-	TRBV5-1	TRBJ2-2	-
TGCGCCAGCAGCCAATATGGACAGATAGGATACAATGAGCAGTTCTTC	CASSQYGQIGYNEQFF	-	TRBV4-3	TRBJ2-1	once
TGTGCCAGCAGCGCTAGACAGGGGTTCTATGGCTACACCTTC	CASSARQGFYGYTF	TRBD1	TRBV7-9	TRBJ1-2	-
TGTGCCAGCAGTATAACAGGGAAAGAGACCCAGTACTTC	CASSITGKETQYF	-	TRBV28	TRBJ2-5	-
TGTGCCAGCAGTGAAGGTCAGGGGTTTCGCTTTGGCTACACCTTC	CASSEGQGFRFGYTF	-	TRBV6-1	TRBJ1-2	once
TGCGCCAGCAGCGAGGAAGAGATGCGGGGAAGCTCCTACGAGCAGTACTTC	CASSEEEMRGSSYEQYF	-	TRBV10-1	TRBJ2-7	-
TGTGCCAGCAGCGCTATCCTTGGGCGGGCCTACGAGCAGTACTTC	CASSAILGRAYEQYF	-	TRBV7-9	TRBJ2-7	-
TGTGCCAGCAGCAAAACCCCCGGCGGAGGTACATGGGAGCAGTACTTC	CASSKTPGGGTWEQYF	-	TRBV21-1	TRBJ2-7	-
TGTGCCAGCAGCGTAGGGTCAGGGGTCGACAATGAGCAGTTCTTC	CASSVGSGVDNEQFF	-	TRBV9	TRBJ2-1	-
TGTGCCAGCAGCTTACAGGGGGCCTTTGTCGGGGAGACCCAGTACTTC	CASSLQGAFVGETQYF	TRBD1	TRBV11-1	TRBJ2-5	-
TGTGCCAGCAGCTTAGCGATGTCTAGCGGGATTTATCAAGAGACCCAGTACTTC	CASSLAMSSGIYQETQYF	TRBD2	TRBV7-2	TRBJ2-5	-
TGTGCCAGCAGTGCCCTTGGGGCGGGGGGGACCAAAGAGACCCAGTACTTC	CASSALGAGGTKETQYF	TRBD2	TRBV4-2	TRBJ2-5	once
TGCGCCAGCAGCTTGGATCGGGTCTATAATTCACCCCTCCACTTT	CASSLDRVYNSPLHF	-	TRBV5-1	TRBJ1-6	-
TGTGCCACTACACCACTAGCGGGAGGTAGTAATGAGCAGTTCTTC	CATTPLAGGSNEQFF	TRBD2	TRBV18	TRBJ2-1	few
TGTGCCAGCGCCACACAGGGCAATCAGCCCCAGCATTTT	CASATQGNQPQHF	-	TRBV6-4	TRBJ1-5	-
TGCAGCGGTAGCCTAACAGGGGAGGCTAGCACAGATACGCAGTATTTT	CSGSLTGEASTDTQYF	-	TRBV29-1	TRBJ2-3	-
TGCGCCAGCAGCCCGTCGGGGAGCCCCTACGAGCAGTACTTC	CASSPSGSPYEQYF	-	TRBV5-1	TRBJ2-7	medium-sized
TGTGCCAGCAGCCTCCTAGGACAGCAGAACACCGGGGAGCTGTTTTTT	CASSLLGQQNTGELFF	-	TRBV4-2	TRBJ2-2	-
TGTGCCAGCAGTTACGGGACATTTAGCACAGATACGCAGTATTTT	CASSYGTFSTDTQYF	-	TRBV6-5	TRBJ2-3	-
TGTGCCAGCAGGCTCGGGACAGGGGGCCGGGAGACCCAGTACTTC	CASRLGTGGRETQYF	TRBD1	TRBV7-2	TRBJ2-5	-
TGCGCCAGCAGCTTGGAGGGACTAGCGGGAGTAGAGACCCAGTACTTC	CASSLEGLAGVETQYF	TRBD2	TRBV5-1	TRBJ2-5	-
TGTGCCAGCAGCGCCCTTAGGGGGAACTATGGCTACACCTTC	CASSALRGNYGYTF	-	TRBV7-2	TRBJ1-2	once
TGTGCTAGTGGGGGGGGGCGCACTGAAGCTTTCTTT	CASGGGRTEAFF	-	TRBV12-5	TRBJ1-1	-
TGTGCCAGCAGCCGGGACAGGGGAGTTGTGACCCAGTACTTC	CASSRDRGVVTQYF	TRBD1	TRBV2	TRBJ2-5	-
TGTGCCAGCAGGCTCAATACCAGGGGAATCGCCTACGAGCAGTACTTC	CASRLNTRGIAYEQYF	-	TRBV27	TRBJ2-7	-
TGTGCCAGCAGTGCCTACGGGGATAACTACGAGCAGTACTTC	CASSAYGDNYEQYF	-	TRBV6-5	TRBJ2-7	-
TGTGCCAGCAGCTTGATGCCAGGGGCCTTAGAGACCCAGTACTTC	CASSLMPGALETQYF	-	TRBV5-4	TRBJ2-5	-
TGTGCCAGCAGTTACTCTCCGGGTTCTGAGACCCAGTACTTC	CASSYSPGSETQYF	-	TRBV6-5	TRBJ2-5	-
TGTGCCAGCAGCCTACAGGGGAGGACGCAGTATTTT	CASSLQGRTQYF	-	TRBV7-6	TRBJ2-3	-
TGTGCCACCAGCAGAGACCTCGGGGAGGGTCAGCCCCAGCATTTT	CATSRDLGEGQPQHF	-	TRBV15	TRBJ1-5	-
TGTGCCAGCAGCCTAGGACTAGCGGGAAGGATAGATACGCAGTATTTT	CASSLGLAGRIDTQYF	TRBD2	TRBV7-2	TRBJ2-3	few
TGTGCCAGCAGTTACGACTCGGAGTCTGGGGCCAACGTCCTGACTTTC	CASSYDSESGANVLTF	-	TRBV6-5	TRBJ2-6	-
TGTGCCAGCAGCTTAGAGCGGACCGGGGAGCTGTTTTTT	CASSLERTGELFF	-	TRBV7-9	TRBJ2-2	-
TGTGCTAGTGGTTTGGGCCAGGGGACAGGGAGCGGAAACACCATATATTTT	CASGLGQGTGSGNTIYF	TRBD1	TRBV12-5	TRBJ1-3	-
TGTGCCAGCAGCCCAGGAATATGGACTAGCGGGAGTAGGGCCGGGGAGCTGTTTTTT	CASSPGIWTSGSRAGELFF	TRBD2	TRBV7-2	TRBJ2-2	-
TGTGCCACCACTAAGCGCGGACAGACTCCATACGAGCAGTACTTC	CATTKRGQTPYEQYF	-	TRBV6-5	TRBJ2-7	-
TGTGCCAGCAGCGTCGGACACGCTAATGAAAAACTGTTTTTT	CASSVGHANEKLFF	-	TRBV9	TRBJ1-4	-
TGTGCCAGCAACTGGGACAGTGTCAGCCAGCCCCAGCATTTT	CASNWDSVSQPQHF	TRBD1	TRBV2	TRBJ1-5	-
TGTGCCAGTAGTATAGGAGGCTCGACTAATGAAAAACTGTTTTTT	CASSIGGSTNEKLFF	-	TRBV19	TRBJ1-4	few
TGTGCCAGCAGCTTAGGGGTAGCGGGGGTGGCCTACAATGAGCAGTTCTTC	CASSLGVAGVAYNEQFF	TRBD2	TRBV7-9	TRBJ2-1	few
TGTGCCAGCAGCTTATATCAGCGGGAGCCCTACGAGCAGTACTTC	CASSLYQREPYEQYF	TRBD2	TRBV11-2	TRBJ2-7	once
TGTGCCAGTAGTATAGGACAGGGTATCGCCTACGAGCAGTACTTC	CASSIGQGIAYEQYF	TRBD1	TRBV19	TRBJ2-7	-
TGTGCCAGCAGCTTAAACAGAGCCTACGAGCAGTACTTC	CASSLNRAYEQYF	-	TRBV7-9	TRBJ2-7	few